This TCR beta chain was recorded in a study of control samples from healthy donors and cancer patients (TCRdb year 2020). Trimming takes 3 bases off V and 0 bases off J; junction bases not matched to a gene: 11. The germline V gene encodes CDR1 SNHLY and CDR2 FYNNEI. The cysteine opens and the phenylalanine closes a CDR3 of 17 amino acids. Left in the record is the CDR3 DNA by itself, 51 bases read in frame from the first base. Only one count was recorded for this clone. The antigen it binds to is not known. No much larger clone is present one base from it, and per-base qualities are unavailable. The library was built by means of the immunoSEQ multiplex PCR assay. Held by TCRdb, this immuneACCESS table contains in-frame sequences only and omits some clones. Under half of the omission traces to an unresolved V gene where checked; the cause of the rest is unknown. Across this sample there are over 150,000 clones, with around 94% seen only once. Approximately 1.5% of the sample rests with the top ten.

The sequence derives from a woman younger than 35 in good health. The rearrangement joined TRBV2 to TRBJ2-7, and 7 junctional nucleotides match TRBD1. The specimen sequenced was blood. The CDR3 in this case is CASSDPMTGPSSYEQYF. The DNA reads as follows: TGTGCCAGCAGTGATCCCATGACAGGGCCGAGCTCCTACGAGCAGTACTTC.